Listed below are T cell receptor beta chains from one sample, sequenced in a study of blood T cells in healthy people across ages. One entry per CDR3 protein, called by TCRdb with MiXCR from the 5' RACE reads. The sample has hundreds of thousands of distinct CDR3 sequences; about 25% are singletons. The data also belong to a second study, concerning T cells of mothers and their children.

Sequencing used blood. The source of these receptors is a boy aged 10-17 years in good health. Each CDR3 is given with its conserved first and last residue. The D gene is left open where the match is weak. Clone size is stated in some rows and not others, as once, few, many or a class when expanded.

D gene	V gene	J gene	clone size	CDR3 protein	CDR3 DNA
NA	TRBV4-3	TRBJ1-1	NA	CASSPRPDTEAFF	TGCGCCAGCAGCCCCCGACCGGACACTGAAGCTTTCTTT
NA	TRBV4-3	TRBJ2-1	few	CASSQGGGGRGEQFF	TGCGCCAGCAGCCAAGGAGGAGGAGGGCGAGGTGAGCAGTTCTTC
NA	TRBV6-4	TRBJ2-6	few	CASSDSVRFRSGANVLTF	TGTGCCAGCAGTGACTCGGTTAGATTTAGGTCTGGGGCCAACGTCCTGACTTTC
NA	TRBV23-1	TRBJ1-2	NA	CASSQSKAPTYGYTF	TGCGCCAGCAGTCAATCGAAGGCACCTACCTATGGCTACACCTTC
NA	TRBV7-2	TRBJ2-7	NA	CASSLNWFYEQYF	TGTGCCAGCAGCTTAAATTGGTTCTACGAGCAGTACTTC
TRBD1	TRBV7-2	TRBJ2-2	few	CASSLGGQRNTGELSF	TGTGCCAGCAGCTTAGGGGGACAGCGAAACACCGGGGAGCTGTCTTTT
NA	TRBV5-1	TRBJ2-7	NA	CASSLQGLSYEQYF	TGCGCCAGCAGCCTGCAGGGCCTCTCCTACGAGCAGTACTTC
NA	TRBV27	TRBJ2-1	NA	CASSFSRRLEAVNEQFF	TGTGCCAGCAGTTTCTCCAGACGACTAGAGGCGGTCAATGAGCAGTTCTTC
NA	TRBV7-9	TRBJ2-2	NA	CASSHPQGRNTGELFF	TGTGCCAGCAGCCACCCCCAAGGGCGGAACACCGGGGAGCTGTTTTTT
NA	TRBV13	TRBJ2-7	NA	CAVRGRASYEQYF	TGTGCCGTCCGAGGCCGGGCCTCCTACGAGCAGTACTTC
TRBD1	TRBV6-1	TRBJ2-1	few	CASREASIQGHEQFF	TGTGCCAGCAGAGAAGCATCCATACAGGGGCATGAGCAGTTCTTC
NA	TRBV28	TRBJ2-7	NA	CASRDYHYEQYF	TGTGCCAGCAGGGACTATCACTACGAGCAGTACTTC
NA	TRBV7-3	TRBJ2-3	few	CASSLGLGLTDTQYF	TGTGCCAGCAGCTTAGGGCTCGGACTCACAGATACGCAGTATTTT
NA	TRBV5-1	TRBJ2-5	many	CASSLGQRETQYF	TGTGCCAGCAGCTTAGGTCAGAGAGAGACCCAGTACTTC
TRBD1	TRBV29-1	TRBJ1-1	NA	CSVSEGANTEAFF	TGCAGCGTCTCGGAGGGGGCGAATACTGAAGCTTTCTTT
NA	TRBV6-5	TRBJ2-1	few	CASSRLGGYNEQFF	TGTGCCAGCAGTCGACTAGGTGGCTACAATGAGCAGTTCTTC
NA	TRBV5-5	TRBJ1-4	NA	CASSLGLQRLNEKLFF	TGTGCCAGCAGCTTGGGGCTACAGAGACTTAATGAAAAACTGTTTTTT
TRBD1	TRBV10-3	TRBJ2-7	NA	CAIMARQGEGEQYF	TGTGCCATCATGGCCCGACAGGGCGAGGGCGAGCAGTACTTC
NA	TRBV29-1	TRBJ2-1	NA	CSVEDVWRGERNEQFF	TGCAGCGTTGAAGATGTGTGGCGCGGAGAACGTAATGAGCAGTTCTTC
TRBD2	TRBV7-2	TRBJ2-2	many	CATEAGATNTGELFF	TGTGCCACCGAAGCGGGGGCCACGAACACCGGGGAGCTGTTTTTT